This is a list of T cell receptor beta chains from one sample in a study of blood T cell repertoires in COVID-19. Sequencing was performed with immunoSEQ multiplex PCR; in TCRdb, only in-frame clones are kept and a portion is missing. The data contain under 200,000 clones, more than 85% of them singletons. Sequenced material: peripheral blood. All receptors come from a man aged 50 to 59 with acute or convalescent COVID-19. CDR3s include the opening cysteine and the closing phenylalanine or tryptophan. The order of the fields is clone size, J gene, D gene, V gene, CDR3 protein, CDR3 DNA. A D gene is named only where the DNA matches it firmly. Size is stated for part of the rows, as once, few or many counts, or as a class when the clone is expanded.

NA | TRBJ2-7 | NA | TRBV29-1 | CSVADRQDSYEQYF | TGCAGCGTCGCGGATAGACAGGACTCCTACGAGCAGTACTTC
NA | TRBJ2-1 | NA | TRBV7-2 | CASSPPGSNEQFF | TGTGCCAGCAGCCCCCCTGGCAGCAATGAGCAGTTCTTC
NA | TRBJ2-2 | NA | TRBV7-8 | CASSLWGGTGELFF | TGTGCCAGCAGCTTATGGGGAGGCACCGGGGAGCTGTTTTTT
once | TRBJ2-4 | TRBD2 | TRBV4-2 | CASSQDLGSSGGFLAKNIQYF | TGTGCCAGCAGCCAAGATCTAGGATCCAGCGGGGGGTTCCTAGCCAAAAACATTCAGTACTTC
NA | TRBJ2-3 | NA | TRBV27 | CASSFGLPAVYADTDTQYF | TGTGCCAGCAGTTTTGGACTACCAGCCGTGTATGCGGACACAGATACGCAGTATTTT
NA | TRBJ1-6 | NA | TRBV7-3 | CASSFGTGSNSPLHF | TGTGCCAGCAGCTTTGGTACAGGGTCTAATTCACCCCTCCACTTT
NA | TRBJ2-5 | TRBD1 | TRBV27 | CASSLTGVETQYF | TGTGCCAGCAGTTTAACAGGGGTAGAGACCCAGTACTTC
NA | TRBJ1-1 | NA | TRBV19 | CASSQGAVNTEAFF | TGTGCCAGTAGTCAGGGTGCTGTGAACACTGAAGCTTTCTTT
NA | TRBJ2-5 | NA | TRBV24-1 | CATSGSLGAEETQYF | TGTGCCACCAGTGGGTCCCTAGGAGCGGAAGAGACCCAGTACTTC
NA | TRBJ2-2 | NA | TRBV5-1 | CASSLRIQGGTGELFF | TGCGCCAGCAGCTTGAGGATCCAGGGTGGGACCGGGGAGCTGTTTTTT
NA | TRBJ2-3 | NA | TRBV4-2 | CASSQDGVGKVMSTDTQYF | TGTGCCAGCAGCCAAGACGGGGTGGGAAAGGTTATGAGCACAGATACGCAGTATTTT
NA | TRBJ1-2 | TRBD1 | TRBV20-1 | CSASHRGLREVYGYTF | TGCAGTGCTAGTCACAGGGGGCTGCGTGAGGTCTATGGCTACACCTTC
NA | TRBJ1-6 | NA | TRBV10-3 | CAIRSRENSPLHF | TGTGCCATCAGGAGCAGGGAAAATTCACCCCTCCACTTT
NA | TRBJ1-4 | TRBD1 | TRBV5-1 | CASSRTGNEKLFF | TGCGCCAGCAGTCGGACAGGGAATGAAAAACTGTTTTTT
NA | TRBJ2-3 | NA | TRBV6-2/TRBV6-3 | CASSYPSRADTQYF | TGTGCCAGCAGTTACCCCTCCCGTGCAGATACGCAGTATTTT
NA | TRBJ1-2 | NA | TRBV7-9 | CASSLGMGFTGGYTF | TGTGCCAGCAGCTTAGGAATGGGTTTTACGGGTGGCTACACCTTC
NA | TRBJ2-5 | NA | TRBV15 | CATSRDPGETQYF | TGTGCCACCAGCAGAGACCCCGGTGAGACCCAGTACTTC
NA | TRBJ1-3 | NA | TRBV11-2 | CASSNLPRGRAGNTIYF | TGTGCCAGCAGCAACCTGCCCCGGGGGAGAGCTGGAAACACCATATATTTT
NA | TRBJ2-1 | TRBD2 | TRBV6-5 | CASSYASGDYNEQFF | TGTGCCAGCAGTTACGCTAGCGGGGACTACAATGAGCAGTTCTTC
NA | TRBJ2-3 | TRBD2 | TRBV5-6 | CASSLGLAGGPDTQYF | TGTGCCAGCAGCTTGGGTCTAGCGGGGGGACCAGATACGCAGTATTTT
once | TRBJ2-2 | TRBD2 | TRBV29-1 | CSVGASGTNTGELFF | TGCAGCGTTGGAGCTAGCGGGACGAACACCGGGGAGCTGTTTTTT
NA | TRBJ2-1 | TRBD1 | TRBV30 | CACIGQGSYNEQFF | TGTGCCTGCATCGGACAGGGGTCCTACAATGAGCAGTTCTTC
NA | TRBJ2-3 | NA | TRBV6-5 | CASSHRTDMIDTQYF | TGTGCCAGCAGTCACCGGACAGATATGATAGATACGCAGTATTTT
NA | TRBJ2-5 | TRBD2 | TRBV5-4 | CASSLARGGQTQYF | TGTGCCAGCAGCTTGGCCCGGGGGGGCCAGACCCAGTACTTC
NA | TRBJ2-5 | TRBD1 | TRBV24-1 | CATSDTLSGDRGQETQYF | TGTGCCACCAGTGATACTTTATCGGGGGACAGGGGCCAAGAGACCCAGTACTTC
NA | TRBJ1-1 | NA | TRBV7-9 | CASSLSLGDTEAFF | TGTGCCAGCAGCTTATCGCTGGGCGATACTGAAGCTTTCTTT
NA | TRBJ2-7 | NA | TRBV5-5 | CASSLGPGEAGYEQYF | TGTGCCAGCAGCTTGGGTCCAGGCGAGGCGGGCTACGAGCAGTACTTC
NA | TRBJ1-1 | NA | TRBV5-1 | CASSLGGENTEAFF | TGCGCCAGCAGCTTGGGCGGGGAGAACACTGAAGCTTTCTTT
few | TRBJ1-4 | NA | TRBV4-1 | CASSRALNEKLFF | TGCGCCAGCAGCCGGGCCCTCAATGAAAAACTGTTTTTT
NA | TRBJ1-1 | TRBD1 | TRBV29-1 | CSVLEDRLGRSTEAFF | TGCAGCGTCCTGGAGGACAGGCTAGGACGATCCACTGAAGCTTTCTTT
NA | TRBJ2-3 | TRBD1 | TRBV7-3 | CASSGRGPRDTQYF | TGTGCCAGCAGCGGAAGGGGGCCCAGAGATACGCAGTATTTT
NA | TRBJ1-2 | NA | TRBV7-9 | CASSFKTANYGYTF | TGTGCCAGCAGCTTCAAGACAGCTAACTATGGCTACACCTTC
NA | TRBJ1-2 | NA | TRBV5-4 | CASSLETGYGYTF | TGTGCCAGCAGCTTGGAAACAGGGTATGGCTACACCTTC
NA | TRBJ2-2 | NA | TRBV9 | CASSFRGSGELFF | TGTGCCAGCAGCTTTCGGGGGTCCGGGGAGCTGTTTTTT
NA | TRBJ1-1 | NA | TRBV19 | CATRRRGPVNTEAFF | TGTGCCACCCGACGGCGGGGGCCGGTGAACACTGAAGCTTTCTTT
NA | TRBJ2-3 | TRBD2 | TRBV28 | CASSWGGGSTDTQYF | TGTGCCAGCAGTTGGGGGGGAGGAAGCACAGATACGCAGTATTTT
NA | TRBJ2-5 | NA | TRBV9 | CASSVSRDQETQYF | TGTGCCAGCAGCGTAAGCAGGGACCAAGAGACCCAGTACTTC
once | TRBJ1-6 | NA | TRBV19 | CASNPGVPRESPLHF | TGTGCCAGTAACCCCGGAGTGCCTCGGGAGTCACCCCTCCACTTT
NA | TRBJ2-5 | TRBD1 | TRBV7-2 | CASSPRPGTGVGETQYF | TGTGCCAGCAGCCCCCGCCCCGGGACAGGGGTGGGAGAGACCCAGTACTTC
NA | TRBJ2-5 | NA | TRBV12-3/TRBV12-4 | CASSPLVVQYF | TGTGCCAGCAGTCCTTTAGTGGTTCAGTACTTC
NA | TRBJ1-2 | NA | TRBV29-1 | CSVEARYGYTF | TGCAGCGTTGAGGCCAGATATGGCTACACCTTC
NA | TRBJ2-1 | TRBD2 | TRBV18 | CASSPRGVPGDEQFF | TGTGCCAGCTCACCGCGGGGGGTCCCGGGGGATGAGCAGTTCTTC
NA | TRBJ1-1 | NA | TRBV20-1 | CRKSQGSEAFF | TGCAGAAAATCCCAGGGATCTGAAGCTTTCTTT
NA | TRBJ1-4 | NA | TRBV4-1 | CASSQDSPGGLGNEKLFF | TGCGCCAGCAGCCAAGATTCCCCCGGTGGACTCGGTAATGAAAAACTGTTTTTT
once | TRBJ1-2 | NA | TRBV10-3 | CAIRGGVGANYGYTF | TGTGCCATCCGGGGGGGGGTAGGAGCTAACTATGGCTACACCTTC
once | TRBJ1-1 | NA | TRBV7-2 | CASSLPSPDTEAFF | TGTGCCAGCAGCTTACCGAGTCCCGACACTGAAGCTTTCTTT
NA | TRBJ2-1 | TRBD2 | TRBV19 | CASSRGLADNEQFF | TGTGCCAGTAGTCGAGGGCTAGCGGACAATGAGCAGTTCTTC
NA | TRBJ1-2 | NA | TRBV6-5 | CASSYSGSLSDGYTF | TGTGCCAGCAGTTACTCAGGCAGCCTGAGCGATGGCTACACCTTC
few | TRBJ1-2 | NA | TRBV7-2 | CASSLREIYGYTF | TGTGCCAGCAGCTTACGCGAGATCTATGGCTACACCTTC
NA | TRBJ1-1 | TRBD1 | TRBV7-9 | CASSLSDRGLTNTEAFF | TGTGCCAGCAGCTTATCGGACAGGGGGCTTACGAACACTGAAGCTTTCTTT
NA | TRBJ2-1 | NA | TRBV6-7 | CASSYPGQSYYNEQFF | TGTGCCAGCAGTTACCCCGGACAGAGCTACTACAATGAGCAGTTCTTC
NA | TRBJ1-4 | NA | TRBV2 | CASSPGGGTNEKLFF | TGTGCCAGCAGTCCCGGGGGGGGGACTAATGAAAAACTGTTTTTT